The rows below give T cell receptor beta chains drawn from one sample of a study of identical twins. TCRdb redid the calling of the 5' RACE reads with MiXCR, one entry per CDR3 protein. This sample has over 200,000 distinct CDR3 sequences, with over 9.5% found just once. Source material: memory T cells sorted from blood. These receptor sequences come from a man in his fifties or sixties in good health. Each CDR3 is given with its conserved first and last residue. The order of the fields is J gene, D gene, clone size, V gene, CDR3 protein, CDR3 DNA. The D gene is left open where the match is weak. Clone size is given for some rows only: seen once, a few or many times, or a class if the clone is expanded.

TRBJ2-7 | TRBD2 | few | TRBV7-2 | CASSSIRLADYEQYF | TGTGCCAGCAGTTCTATCCGACTAGCGGACTACGAGCAGTACTTC
TRBJ1-2 | - | - | TRBV20-1 | CSARDPGKDGYTF | TGCAGTGCTAGAGATCCAGGGAAAGATGGCTACACCTTC
TRBJ2-3 | TRBD2 | few | TRBV15 | CATSSRGGDTQYF | TGTGCCACCAGCAGCCGGGGGGGAGATACGCAGTATTTT
TRBJ1-5 | - | few | TRBV27 | CASGGARGNQPQHF | TGTGCCAGCGGGGGGGCGCGCGGCAATCAGCCCCAGCATTTT
TRBJ1-6 | - | few | TRBV6-5 | CASSYSLRGNSPLHF | TGTGCCAGCAGTTACTCGCTCAGGGGAAATTCACCCCTCCACTTT
TRBJ1-1 | TRBD1 | many | TRBV27 | CASSLYRGGTEAFF | TGTGCCAGCAGTTTATACAGGGGAGGCACTGAAGCTTTCTTT
TRBJ2-1 | - | few | TRBV6-2/TRBV6-3 | CASSLLTVLNEQFF | TGTGCCAGCAGTCTCCTGACAGTTTTGAATGAGCAGTTCTTC
TRBJ2-3 | TRBD2 | few | TRBV29-1 | CSVLASGRKGRTDTQYF | TGCAGCGTTCTGGCTAGCGGGAGAAAGGGAAGGACAGATACGCAGTATTTT
TRBJ2-1 | - | many | TRBV7-9 | CASSLAGADEQFF | TGTGCCAGCAGCTTAGCAGGGGCCGATGAGCAGTTCTTC
TRBJ1-3 | TRBD1 | - | TRBV20-1 | CSARGDSSHGNTIYF | TGCAGTGCCAGAGGGGACAGCAGTCATGGAAACACCATATATTTT
TRBJ1-2 | TRBD1 | many | TRBV18 | CASSLDRGNGYTF | TGTGCCAGCTCACTCGACAGGGGGAATGGCTACACCTTC
TRBJ1-6 | TRBD1 | many | TRBV5-1 | CASSGGQDNSPLHF | TGCGCCAGCAGCGGGGGACAGGATAATTCACCCCTCCACTTT
TRBJ2-6 | - | - | TRBV5-1 | CASSLGGATGANVLTF | TGCGCCAGCAGCTTGGGAGGGGCGACTGGGGCCAACGTCCTGACTTTC
TRBJ1-4 | - | once | TRBV7-2 | CASSSLSSTNEKLFF | TGTGCCAGCAGCTCGCTCTCGAGCACTAATGAAAAACTGTTTTTT
TRBJ1-1 | - | few | TRBV5-1 | CASSWETDMNTEAFF | TGCGCCAGCAGCTGGGAGACAGATATGAACACTGAAGCTTTCTTT
TRBJ2-5 | - | few | TRBV2 | CAMGIQETQYF | TGTGCCATGGGGATTCAAGAGACCCAGTACTTC
TRBJ2-3 | - | - | TRBV12-3/TRBV12-4 | CASSPDFPTDTQYF | TGTGCCAGCAGCCCGGACTTCCCCACAGATACGCAGTATTTT
TRBJ2-7 | - | few | TRBV10-3 | CAISAPSEAYEQYF | TGTGCCATCAGTGCCCCCAGTGAGGCCTACGAGCAGTACTTC
TRBJ2-5 | - | few | TRBV5-1 | CASSLGTSRETQYF | TGCGCCAGCAGCTTGGGCACTAGCCGAGAGACCCAGTACTTC
TRBJ2-1 | TRBD2 | - | TRBV20-1 | CSARDSGSSKNEQFF | TGCAGTGCTAGAGATAGCGGGTCCTCCAAAAATGAGCAGTTCTTC
TRBJ2-1 | - | many | TRBV4-1 | CASSQDPDSSYNEQFF | TGCGCCAGCAGCCAAGATCCGGACAGCTCCTACAATGAGCAGTTCTTC
TRBJ2-7 | - | few | TRBV7-8 | CASSTRDDSYEQYF | TGTGCCAGCAGTACCCGGGACGACTCCTACGAGCAGTACTTC
TRBJ1-2 | TRBD1 | many | TRBV12-3/TRBV12-4 | CASSRQGWDGGYTF | TGTGCCAGCAGTAGACAGGGGTGGGATGGTGGCTACACCTTC
TRBJ1-1 | - | few | TRBV3-1 | CASSQVYSRNTEAFF | TGTGCCAGCAGCCAAGTCTACAGTCGGAACACTGAAGCTTTCTTT
TRBJ2-7 | TRBD1 | few | TRBV11-2 | CASSLGGQATYEQYF | TGTGCCAGCAGCTTAGGGGGACAGGCCACCTACGAGCAGTACTTC
TRBJ1-2 | TRBD1 | few | TRBV10-3 | CATEQGQGASRGYTF | TGTGCCACCGAACAGGGACAGGGGGCCTCCCGTGGCTACACCTTC
TRBJ1-2 | - | - | TRBV7-8 | CASSLYRSTYGYTF | TGTGCCAGCAGCTTATACAGGTCGACTTATGGCTACACCTTC
TRBJ2-7 | - | few | TRBV18 | CASSPQGQPYEQYF | TGTGCCAGCTCACCACAGGGGCAACCCTACGAGCAGTACTTC
TRBJ2-4 | - | many | TRBV5-5 | CASSSGTAKNIQYF | TGTGCCAGCAGTTCCGGGACAGCCAAAAACATTCAGTACTTC
TRBJ1-5 | TRBD1 | few | TRBV20-1 | CSAKTQGATFNQPQHF | TGCAGTGCGAAGACCCAGGGGGCCACCTTCAATCAGCCCCAGCATTTT
TRBJ1-2 | - | many | TRBV28 | CASTIPWGDYGYTF | TGTGCCAGCACTATCCCTTGGGGCGACTATGGCTACACCTTC
TRBJ1-1 | - | few | TRBV4-3 | CASSQEPGTEAFF | TGCGCCAGCAGCCAAGAGCCGGGGACTGAAGCTTTCTTT
TRBJ2-7 | - | few | TRBV6-1 | CASIKGQAGIRGYEQYF | TGTGCCAGCATCAAGGGACAAGCCGGGATTAGGGGGTACGAGCAGTACTTC
TRBJ2-7 | - | - | TRBV20-1 | CSASLGDEQYF | TGCAGTGCTAGTCTGGGGGACGAGCAGTACTTC
TRBJ2-3 | - | many | TRBV6-5 | CASSYGRYTDTQYF | TGTGCCAGCAGTTACGGGAGGTACACAGATACGCAGTATTTT
TRBJ2-3 | - | many | TRBV20-1 | CSAEPTSRTDTQYF | TGCAGTGCCGAGCCGACGTCCCGCACAGATACGCAGTATTTT
TRBJ1-5 | TRBD1 | many | TRBV20-1 | CSALDRVDQPQHF | TGCAGTGCTTTGGACAGGGTGGATCAGCCCCAGCATTTT
TRBJ2-7 | - | - | TRBV11-2 | CASSFDSYEQYF | TGTGCCAGCAGCTTCGACAGCTACGAGCAGTACTTC
TRBJ1-6 | TRBD1 | - | TRBV20-1 | CSAVQGARNSPLHF | TGCAGTGCGGTACAGGGGGCGCGTAATTCACCCCTCCACTTT
TRBJ2-1 | - | few | TRBV14 | CASSLAPGSNEQFF | TGTGCCAGCAGCCTAGCCCCAGGGAGTAATGAGCAGTTCTTC
TRBJ2-1 | TRBD1 | few | TRBV10-3 | CAISGLRQGGLNNEQFF | TGTGCCATCAGTGGATTAAGACAGGGGGGATTAAACAATGAGCAGTTCTTC
TRBJ1-1 | - | - | TRBV15 | CATSRPAEGTEAFF | TGTGCCACCAGCAGACCGGCCGAGGGGACTGAAGCTTTCTTT
TRBJ1-2 | TRBD1 | many | TRBV12-3/TRBV12-4 | CASSLQGIYGYTF | TGTGCCAGCAGCCTACAGGGGATCTATGGCTACACCTTC
TRBJ2-5 | TRBD1 | - | TRBV20-1 | CSAQDRAAQETQYF | TGCAGTGCCCAGGACAGGGCCGCCCAAGAGACCCAGTACTTC
TRBJ2-3 | - | few | TRBV6-2/TRBV6-3 | CASSYGELRTDTQYF | TGTGCCAGCAGTTATGGAGAACTTCGCACAGATACGCAGTATTTT
TRBJ1-5 | TRBD1 | - | TRBV6-1 | CASSPRGLGQPQHF | TGTGCCAGCAGTCCCAGGGGGCTGGGTCAGCCCCAGCATTTT
TRBJ2-5 | TRBD2 | many | TRBV20-1 | CSARSGLAGGKETQYF | TGCAGTGCTAGGAGCGGACTAGCGGGGGGAAAAGAGACCCAGTACTTC
TRBJ2-5 | TRBD1 | - | TRBV6-1 | CAAARGETQYF | TGTGCCGCAGCCAGGGGGGAGACCCAGTACTTC
TRBJ2-2 | TRBD1 | many | TRBV5-1 | CASSPGQGSGELFF | TGCGCCAGCAGCCCAGGACAGGGCAGCGGGGAGCTGTTTTTT
TRBJ1-5 | - | few | TRBV7-7 | CASSPNCRGYQPQHF | TGTGCTAGCAGCCCCAACTGTAGGGGATATCAGCCCCAGCATTTT
TRBJ1-6 | - | - | TRBV27 | CASRPTGWGSSYNSPLHF | TGTGCCAGCAGGCCTACCGGTTGGGGGAGCTCCTATAATTCACCCCTCCACTTT
TRBJ1-5 | - | - | TRBV28 | CASSRPRGYNQPQHF | TGTGCCAGCAGCCGCCCCAGGGGCTACAATCAGCCCCAGCATTTT
TRBJ2-1 | - | many | TRBV20-1 | CSATTPGSNHNEQFF | TGCAGTGCAACCACCCCCGGGAGCAATCACAATGAGCAGTTCTTC
TRBJ2-3 | TRBD2 | many | TRBV3-1 | CASSQDRAGGRSDTQYF | TGTGCCAGCAGCCAAGATAGAGCGGGGGGGCGGTCAGATACGCAGTATTTT
TRBJ1-4 | - | many | TRBV7-9 | CASSRYEGEKLFF | TGTGCCAGCAGCCGTTATGAGGGGGAAAAACTGTTTTTT
TRBJ1-1 | - | many | TRBV12-3/TRBV12-4 | CASTLSGRTEAFF | TGTGCCAGCACCCTGTCGGGGAGAACTGAAGCTTTCTTT
TRBJ1-2 | TRBD1 | - | TRBV7-2 | CASSHRTGEGYTF | TGTGCCAGCAGCCATCGGACAGGCGAAGGCTACACCTTC
TRBJ1-2 | - | - | TRBV28 | CASSRGGRASYTF | TGTGCCAGCAGTCGCGGAGGGAGGGCAAGCTACACCTTC
TRBJ1-2 | - | - | TRBV4-2 | CASSQVVGADGYTF | TGTGCCAGCAGCCAAGTGGTGGGCGCGGATGGCTACACCTTC
TRBJ2-2 | TRBD2 | - | TRBV27 | CASSRASGRWAGELFF | TGTGCCAGCAGTCGGGCTAGCGGGAGATGGGCCGGGGAGCTGTTTTTT